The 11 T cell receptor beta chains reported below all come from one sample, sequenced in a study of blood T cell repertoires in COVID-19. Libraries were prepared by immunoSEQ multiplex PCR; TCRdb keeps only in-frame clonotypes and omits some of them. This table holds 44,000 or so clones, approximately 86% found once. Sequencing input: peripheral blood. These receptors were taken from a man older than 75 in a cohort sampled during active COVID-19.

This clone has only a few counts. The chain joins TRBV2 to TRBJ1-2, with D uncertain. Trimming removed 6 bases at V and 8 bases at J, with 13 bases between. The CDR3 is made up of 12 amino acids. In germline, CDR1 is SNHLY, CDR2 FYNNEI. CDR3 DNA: TGTGCCAGCAGATCCCCGAGAGGGGGCTACACCTTC. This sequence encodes CASRSPRGGYTF.

The CDR3 is CAISSAPIDQPQHF. The DNA for the CDR3 is TGTGCCATCAGTAGCGCGCCGATAGATCAGCCCCAGCATTTT. The V gene is TRBV10-3, the J gene TRBJ1-5; D gene ambiguous. Germline-derived CDR1 and CDR2 are ENHRY and SYGVKD. Trimming took 5 bases from V and 5 from J, leaving 13 bases between them. CDR3 length: 14 residues.

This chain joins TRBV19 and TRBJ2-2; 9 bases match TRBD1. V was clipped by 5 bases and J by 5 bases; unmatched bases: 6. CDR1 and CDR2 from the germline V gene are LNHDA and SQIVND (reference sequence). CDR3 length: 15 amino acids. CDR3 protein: CASSGQGIWTGELFF. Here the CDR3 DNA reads TGTGCCAGTAGTGGACAGGGGATTTGGACCGGGGAGCTGTTTTTT.

CDR3 amino acids: CASSDQQAREQYF. The DNA of the CDR3 is TGTGCCAGCAGCGACCAACAGGCTCGGGAGCAGTACTTC. J is TRBJ2-7 and V is TRBV3-1 (or the pseudogene TRBV3-2); perhaps TRBD1 as D (5 bases). The germline V gene has CDR1 LGHDT and CDR2 YNNKEL (reference sequence). The CDR3 extends over 13 amino acids. V lost 5 bases and J 7 bases, leaving 15 bases between the germline ends.

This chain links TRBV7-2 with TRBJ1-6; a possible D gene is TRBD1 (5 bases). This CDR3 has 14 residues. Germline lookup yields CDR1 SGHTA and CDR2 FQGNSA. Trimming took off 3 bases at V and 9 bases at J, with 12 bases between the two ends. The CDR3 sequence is CASSFGFGGSPLHF. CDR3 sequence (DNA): TGTGCCAGCAGCTTCGGCTTCGGGGGTTCACCCCTCCACTTT.

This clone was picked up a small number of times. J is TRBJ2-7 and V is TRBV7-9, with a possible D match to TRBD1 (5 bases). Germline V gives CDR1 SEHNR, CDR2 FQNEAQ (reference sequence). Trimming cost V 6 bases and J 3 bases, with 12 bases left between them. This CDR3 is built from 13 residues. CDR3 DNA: TGTGCCAGCAGAACCACAGGCTACTACGAGCAGTACTTC. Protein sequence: CASRTTGYYEQYF.

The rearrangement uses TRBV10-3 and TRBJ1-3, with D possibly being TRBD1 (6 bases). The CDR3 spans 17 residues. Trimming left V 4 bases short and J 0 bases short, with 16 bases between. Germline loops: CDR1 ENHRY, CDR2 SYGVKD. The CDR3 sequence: CAISGFRGTFSGNTIYF. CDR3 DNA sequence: TGTGCCATCAGTGGATTCAGGGGTACCTTCTCTGGAAACACCATATATTTT.

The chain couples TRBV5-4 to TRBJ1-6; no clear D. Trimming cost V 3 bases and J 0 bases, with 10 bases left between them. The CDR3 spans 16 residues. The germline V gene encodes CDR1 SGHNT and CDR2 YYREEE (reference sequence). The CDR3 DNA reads TGTGCCAGCAGCTCGTTCTCCTACTCCTATAATTCACCCCTCCACTTT. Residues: CASSSFSYSYNSPLHF.

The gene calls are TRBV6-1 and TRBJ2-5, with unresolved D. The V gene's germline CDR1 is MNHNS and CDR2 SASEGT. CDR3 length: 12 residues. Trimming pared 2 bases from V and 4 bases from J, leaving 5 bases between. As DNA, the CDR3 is TGTGCCAGCAGTGAATTGAGAGAGACCCAGTACTTC. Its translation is CASSELRETQYF.

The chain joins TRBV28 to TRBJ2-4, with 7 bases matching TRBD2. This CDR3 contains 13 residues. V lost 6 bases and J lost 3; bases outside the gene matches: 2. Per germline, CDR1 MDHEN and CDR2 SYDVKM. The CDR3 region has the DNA TGTGCCAGCAGGGGCGGGGGCAAAAACATTCAGTACTTC. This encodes CASRGGGKNIQYF. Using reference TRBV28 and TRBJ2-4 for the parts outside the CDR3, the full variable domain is DVKVTQSSRYLVKRTGEKVFLECVQDMDHENMFWYRQDPGLGLRLIYFSYDVKMKEKGDIPEGYSVSREKKERFSLILESASTNQTSMYLCASRGGGKNIQYFGAGTRLSVL.

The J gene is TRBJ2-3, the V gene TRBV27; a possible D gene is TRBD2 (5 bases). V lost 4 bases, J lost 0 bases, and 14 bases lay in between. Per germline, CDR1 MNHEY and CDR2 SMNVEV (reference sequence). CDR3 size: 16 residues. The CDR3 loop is CASSYEGRPSTDTQYF. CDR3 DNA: TGTGCCAGCAGTTACGAGGGAAGGCCTAGCACAGATACGCAGTATTTT.